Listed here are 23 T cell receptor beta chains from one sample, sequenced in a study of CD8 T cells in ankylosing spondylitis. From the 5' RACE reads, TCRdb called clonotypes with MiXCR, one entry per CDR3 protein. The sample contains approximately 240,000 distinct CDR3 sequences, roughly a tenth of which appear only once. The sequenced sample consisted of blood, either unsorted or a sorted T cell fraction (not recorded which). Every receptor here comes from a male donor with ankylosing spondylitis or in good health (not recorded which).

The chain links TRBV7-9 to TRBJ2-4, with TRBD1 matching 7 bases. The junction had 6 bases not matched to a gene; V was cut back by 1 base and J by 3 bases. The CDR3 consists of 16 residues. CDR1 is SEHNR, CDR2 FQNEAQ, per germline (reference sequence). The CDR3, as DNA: TGTGCCAGCAGCTTAGAGGGGGCCTTGGGCAAAAACATTCAGTACTTC. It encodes CASSLEGALGKNIQYF.

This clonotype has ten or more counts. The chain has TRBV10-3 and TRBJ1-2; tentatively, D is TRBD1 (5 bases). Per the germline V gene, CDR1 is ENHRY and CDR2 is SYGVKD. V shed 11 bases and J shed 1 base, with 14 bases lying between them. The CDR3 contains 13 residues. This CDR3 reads CAVRQSLNYGYTF. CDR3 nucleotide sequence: TGTGCCGTTAGACAGTCCCTTAACTATGGCTACACCTTC.

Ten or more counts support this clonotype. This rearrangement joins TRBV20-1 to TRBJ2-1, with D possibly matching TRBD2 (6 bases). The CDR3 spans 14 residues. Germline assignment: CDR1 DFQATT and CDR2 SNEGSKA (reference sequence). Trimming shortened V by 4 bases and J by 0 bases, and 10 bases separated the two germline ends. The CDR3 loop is CSAIRTNSYNEQFF. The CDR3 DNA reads TGCAGTGCTATTCGGACTAACTCCTACAATGAGCAGTTCTTC.

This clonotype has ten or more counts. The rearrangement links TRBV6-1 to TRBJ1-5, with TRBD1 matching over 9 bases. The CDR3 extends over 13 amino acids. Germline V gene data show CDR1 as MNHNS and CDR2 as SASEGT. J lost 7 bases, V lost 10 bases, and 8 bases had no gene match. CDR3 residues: CATIGTGNQPQHF. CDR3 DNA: TGTGCCACCATTGGGACAGGGAACCAGCCCCAGCATTTT.

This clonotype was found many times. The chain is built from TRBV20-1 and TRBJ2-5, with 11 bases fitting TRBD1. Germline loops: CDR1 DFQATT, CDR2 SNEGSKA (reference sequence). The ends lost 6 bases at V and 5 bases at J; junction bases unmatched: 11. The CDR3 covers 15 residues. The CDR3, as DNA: TGCAGTGCCCCCCCCGGGGGACAGGGGGACGAGACCCAGTACTTC. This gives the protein CSAPPGGQGDETQYF.

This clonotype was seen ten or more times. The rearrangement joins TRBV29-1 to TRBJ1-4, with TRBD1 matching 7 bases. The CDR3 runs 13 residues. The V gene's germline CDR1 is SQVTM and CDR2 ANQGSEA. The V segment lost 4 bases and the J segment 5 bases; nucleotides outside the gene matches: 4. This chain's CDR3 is CSVGETGNEKLFF. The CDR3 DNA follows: TGCAGCGTTGGGGAGACAGGGAATGAAAAACTGTTTTTT.

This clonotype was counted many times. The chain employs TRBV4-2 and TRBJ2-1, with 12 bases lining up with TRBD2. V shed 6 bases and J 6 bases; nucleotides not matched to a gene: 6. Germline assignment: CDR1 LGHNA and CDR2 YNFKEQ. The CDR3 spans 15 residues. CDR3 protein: CASSPSGRGSNEQFF. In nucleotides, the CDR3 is TGTGCCAGCAGTCCTAGCGGGAGGGGATCCAATGAGCAGTTCTTC.

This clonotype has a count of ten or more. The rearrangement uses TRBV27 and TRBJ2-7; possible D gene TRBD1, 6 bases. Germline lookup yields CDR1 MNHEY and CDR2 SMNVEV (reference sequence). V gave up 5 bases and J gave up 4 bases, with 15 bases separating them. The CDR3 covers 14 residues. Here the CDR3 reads CASSLSRGSYEQYF. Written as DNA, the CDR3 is TGTGCCAGCAGTCTCTCAAGGGGGTCGTACGAGCAGTACTTC.

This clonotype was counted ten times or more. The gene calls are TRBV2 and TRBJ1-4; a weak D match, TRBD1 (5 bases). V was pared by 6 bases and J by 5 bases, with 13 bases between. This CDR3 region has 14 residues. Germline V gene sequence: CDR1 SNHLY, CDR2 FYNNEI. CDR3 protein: CASRWGSGNEKLFF. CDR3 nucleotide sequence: TGTGCCAGCAGGTGGGGGTCCGGGAATGAAAAACTGTTTTTT. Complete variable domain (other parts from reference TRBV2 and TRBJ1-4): EPEVTQTPSHQVTQMGQEVILRCVPISNHLYFYWYRQILGQKVEFLVSFYNNEISEKSEIFDDQFSVERPDGSNFTLKIRSTKLEDSAMYFCASRWGSGNEKLFFGSGTQLSVL.

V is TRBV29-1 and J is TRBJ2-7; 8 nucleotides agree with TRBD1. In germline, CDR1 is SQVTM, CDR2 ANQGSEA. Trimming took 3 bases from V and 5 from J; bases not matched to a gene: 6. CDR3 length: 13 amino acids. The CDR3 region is CSVERTGFHEQYF. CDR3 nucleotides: TGCAGCGTTGAGAGGACAGGGTTTCACGAGCAGTACTTC.

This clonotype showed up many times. DNA for the CDR3: TGTGCCACCAGTGCGGGACTAGCGGATGAGCAGTTCTTC. Amino acid sequence: CATSAGLADEQFF. The V call is TRBV24-1, the J call TRBJ2-1, with TRBD2 matching over 11 bases. Germline V lookup: CDR1 KGHDR, CDR2 SFDVKD. V lost 5 bases, J lost 8 bases, and 1 base stayed unmatched. The CDR3 contains 13 residues.

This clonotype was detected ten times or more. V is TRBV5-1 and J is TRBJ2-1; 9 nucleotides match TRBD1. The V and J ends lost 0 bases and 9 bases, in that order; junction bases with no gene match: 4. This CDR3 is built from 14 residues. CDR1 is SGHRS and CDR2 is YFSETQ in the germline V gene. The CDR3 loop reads CASSLGGQGFEQFF. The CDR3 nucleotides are TGCGCCAGCAGCTTGGGGGGACAGGGCTTTGAGCAGTTCTTC.

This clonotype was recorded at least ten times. This CDR3 is CAAVEGLNYGYTF. CDR3 DNA sequence: TGTGCCGCAGTGGAGGGGCTGAACTATGGCTACACCTTC. This chain uses TRBV7-9 with TRBJ1-2; D may be TRBD1 (5 bases). CDR3 length equals 13 residues. The ends were cut back, 11 bases at V and 2 bases at J, with 15 bases in the middle. CDR1 SEHNR and CDR2 FQNEAQ come from the germline V gene (reference sequence).

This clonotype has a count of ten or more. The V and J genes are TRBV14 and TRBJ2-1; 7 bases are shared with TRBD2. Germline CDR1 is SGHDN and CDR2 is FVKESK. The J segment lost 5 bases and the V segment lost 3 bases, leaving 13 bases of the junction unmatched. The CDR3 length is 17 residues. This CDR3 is CASSHLLADRRDNEQFF. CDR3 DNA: TGTGCCAGCAGCCATCTCCTAGCGGATAGGCGTGACAATGAGCAGTTCTTC.

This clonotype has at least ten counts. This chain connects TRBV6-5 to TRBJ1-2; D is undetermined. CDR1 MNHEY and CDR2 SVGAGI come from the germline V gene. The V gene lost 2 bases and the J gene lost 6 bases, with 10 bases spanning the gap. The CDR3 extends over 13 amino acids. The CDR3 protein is CASSYLPTNGYTF. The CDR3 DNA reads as TGTGCCAGCAGTTACCTGCCGACAAATGGCTACACCTTC.

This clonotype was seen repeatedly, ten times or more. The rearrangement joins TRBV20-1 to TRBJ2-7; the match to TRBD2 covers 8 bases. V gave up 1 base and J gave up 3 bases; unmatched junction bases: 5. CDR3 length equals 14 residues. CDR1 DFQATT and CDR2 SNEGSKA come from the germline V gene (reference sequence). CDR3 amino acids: CSARASGLGYEQYF. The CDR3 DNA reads TGCAGTGCTAGAGCTAGCGGGCTAGGCTACGAGCAGTACTTC.

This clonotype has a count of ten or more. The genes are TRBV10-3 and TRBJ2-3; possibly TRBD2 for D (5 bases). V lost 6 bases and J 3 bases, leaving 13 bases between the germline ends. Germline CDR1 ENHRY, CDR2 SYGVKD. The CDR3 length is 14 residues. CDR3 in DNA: TGTGCCATCAGCCCTCGAGGGATGACAGATACGCAGTATTTT. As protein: CAISPRGMTDTQYF.

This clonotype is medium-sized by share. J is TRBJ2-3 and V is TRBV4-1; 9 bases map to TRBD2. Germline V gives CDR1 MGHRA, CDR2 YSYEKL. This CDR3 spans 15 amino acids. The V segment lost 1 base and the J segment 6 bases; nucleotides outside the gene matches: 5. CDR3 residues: CASSQGRGLADTQYF. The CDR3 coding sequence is TGCGCCAGCAGCCAAGGCCGGGGACTAGCCGATACGCAGTATTTT.

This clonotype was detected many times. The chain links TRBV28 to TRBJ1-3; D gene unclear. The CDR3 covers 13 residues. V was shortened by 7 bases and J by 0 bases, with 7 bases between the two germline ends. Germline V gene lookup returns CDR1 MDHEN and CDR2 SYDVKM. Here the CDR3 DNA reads TGTGCCAGCACCTGGAACTCTGGAAACACCATATATTTT. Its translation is CASTWNSGNTIYF.

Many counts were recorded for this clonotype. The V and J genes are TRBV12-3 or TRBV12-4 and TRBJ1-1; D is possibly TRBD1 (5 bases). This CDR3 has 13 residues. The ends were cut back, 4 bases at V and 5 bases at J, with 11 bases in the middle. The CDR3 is CASSWKGRTEAFF. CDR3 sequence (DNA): TGTGCCAGCAGTTGGAAGGGGCGAACTGAAGCTTTCTTT.

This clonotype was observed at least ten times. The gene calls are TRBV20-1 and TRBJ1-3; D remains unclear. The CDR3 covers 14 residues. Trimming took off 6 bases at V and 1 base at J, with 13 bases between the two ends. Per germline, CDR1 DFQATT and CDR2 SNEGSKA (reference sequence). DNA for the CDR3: TGCAGTGCCGGGTACGCGGGGTCTGGAAACACCATATATTTT. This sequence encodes CSAGYAGSGNTIYF.

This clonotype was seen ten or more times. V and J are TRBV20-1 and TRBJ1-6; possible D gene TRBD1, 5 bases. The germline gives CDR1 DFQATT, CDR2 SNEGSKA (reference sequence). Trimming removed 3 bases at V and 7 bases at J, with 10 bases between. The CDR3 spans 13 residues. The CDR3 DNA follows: TGCAGTGCTAGGGGGCAGGGCAATTCACCCCTCCACTTT. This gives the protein CSARGQGNSPLHF.

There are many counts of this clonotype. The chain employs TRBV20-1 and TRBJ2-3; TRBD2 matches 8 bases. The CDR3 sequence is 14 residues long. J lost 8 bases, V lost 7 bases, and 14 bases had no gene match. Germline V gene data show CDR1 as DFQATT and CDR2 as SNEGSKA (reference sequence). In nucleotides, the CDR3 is TGCAGTGGATCCAAAGCGGGGGACCCCCGTACGCAGTATTTT. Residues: CSGSKAGDPRTQYF.